The text below deals with one T cell receptor (beta chain). The data were obtained in a study of shared clonotypes between healthy human individuals. Study background: The study used three CD4 naive, three CD4 memory, two CD8 naive and one CD8 memory plate per donor.

Researchers partitioned CD4+ cells into CD45RA+ naive and CD45RA-negative memory subsets. Germline V gene sequence: CDR1 MDHEN, CDR2 SYDVKM. Trimming took off 6 bases at V and 2 bases at J, with 14 bases between the two ends. The CDR3 extends over 16 amino acids. Once extracted for a subset, genomic DNA was divided evenly among several immunoSEQ plates. Measured with immunoSEQ multiplex PCR; TCRdb has only the in-frame clones, and not every one. The sample holds about 2.4 million clones, 80% to 95% seen once. Sequencing was done on a sample of naive CD4+ T cells from PBMCs. Sample subset: CD45RA+ positively selected. The TCR sequence derives from a man between 18 and 35 years old in good health. Some clones in this sample may be carry-over from other donors' samples. V gene TRBV28 combines with J gene TRBJ2-6, with unresolved D. The CDR3 bases are TGTGCCAGCAGGTCTGGGGATTGGGCTGGGGCCAACGTCCTGACTTTC. This translates into CASRSGDWAGANVLTF.